This T cell receptor beta chain was captured in a study of vaccination effects on CD4 cells after COVID-19. The CDR3 has 16 residues. V shed 0 bases and J shed 4 bases, with 15 bases lying between them. Germline loops: CDR1 MRHNA, CDR2 SNTAGT. Sequencing was performed with immunoSEQ multiplex PCR; in TCRdb, only in-frame clones are kept and a portion is missing. The sample includes roughly 24,000 clones, roughly 76% of them seen just once. This clone was recorded only once. Its antigen is not identified. Sequencing followed a ViraFEST assay step that expanded antigen-specific CD4+ T cells with viral peptide pools. Investigators separated out CD4+ T cells once around eleven days of culture had passed. Everyone in the study got two shots of either the BNT162b2 or mRNA-1273 vaccine. Each well held 1.5 million to 2 million PBMC cultured with approximately 9.7 ug/ml peptides and roughly 9.7 IU/ml IL-2. IL-2 medium supplanted half the medium on days 3 and 7.

Study-level results: Convalescent patients in the study were few, and early post-infection timepoints were absent. By a late point after vaccination, infection- and vaccine-induced clones had shrunk markedly through clonal contraction.

J is TRBJ1-2 and V is TRBV6-4, with D unresolved. The sequence came from a human donor who received a COVID-19 vaccine. Some clones in this sample may be carry-over from other donors' samples. The sample here was CD4+ T cells from PBMCs cultured with SARS-CoV-2 spike peptides, taken after COVID-19 vaccination. CDR3 region: CASSDSMRGTGYGYTF. The CDR3 DNA sequence: TGTGCCAGCAGTGACTCGATGCGGGGTACGGGCTATGGCTACACCTTC.